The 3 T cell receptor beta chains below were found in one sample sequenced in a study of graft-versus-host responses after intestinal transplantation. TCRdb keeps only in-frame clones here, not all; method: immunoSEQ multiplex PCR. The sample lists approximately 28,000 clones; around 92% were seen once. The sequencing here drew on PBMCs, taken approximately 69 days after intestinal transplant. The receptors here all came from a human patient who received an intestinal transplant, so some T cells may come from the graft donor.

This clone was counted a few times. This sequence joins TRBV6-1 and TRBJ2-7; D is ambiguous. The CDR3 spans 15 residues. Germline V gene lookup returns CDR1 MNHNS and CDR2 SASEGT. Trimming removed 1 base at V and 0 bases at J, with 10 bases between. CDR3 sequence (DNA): TGTGCCAGCAGTGAAGGGGGAATATCCTCCTACGAGCAGTACTTC. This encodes CASSEGGISSYEQYF.

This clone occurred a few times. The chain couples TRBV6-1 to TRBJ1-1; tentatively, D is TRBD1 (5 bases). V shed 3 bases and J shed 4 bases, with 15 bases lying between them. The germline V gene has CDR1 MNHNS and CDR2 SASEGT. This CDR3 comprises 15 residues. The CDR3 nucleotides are TGTGCCAGCAGTGATTTTCAGGGATCGGGCACTGAAGCTTTCTTT. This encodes CASSDFQGSGTEAFF.

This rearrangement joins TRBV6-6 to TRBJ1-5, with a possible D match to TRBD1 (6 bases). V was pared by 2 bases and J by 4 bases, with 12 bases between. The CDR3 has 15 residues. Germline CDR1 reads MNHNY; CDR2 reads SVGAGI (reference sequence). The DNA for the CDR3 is TGTGCCAGCAGTTACAGCTCAGGGGTGAATCAGCCCCAGCATTTT. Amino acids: CASSYSSGVNQPQHF.